This record covers a single TCR beta chain. Its antigen is unknown. It has no much larger one-base neighbor in the sample; base qualities were not kept. The CDR3 goes from the cysteine to the phenylalanine over 17 residues. The DNA shown is the 51-base CDR3, in frame from base 1. The germline V and J ends show losses of 4 bases and 9 bases respectively, and no gene match explains 17 bases of the junction. From the germline V gene (reference sequence), CDR1 is SGHKS and CDR2 is YYEKEE. The immunoSEQ Assay, a bias-controlled multiplex PCR, was used to amplify TCRbeta CDR3 regions from genomic DNA. The original pipeline was this. Nucleated cell counts per sample were estimated from amplification of reference gene primers within the assay. To quantify the absolute abundance of each unique TCRbeta CDR3 rearrangement, sequence reads were collapsed and filtered. For each sample, productive Simpson clonality was calculated as the square root of Simpson's diversity index over productive rearrangements. TCRdb retrieved this table from immuneACCESS and kept in-frame rearrangements only. Not all clones are present; in checked studies, unresolved V genes account for under half, and no reason is known for the remainder. That table furnishes V, J and clone size, whereas the DNA furnished D and trimming. Counted in this sample were around 290,000 clones; about 86% of them appeared once. Approximately 14% of the sample goes to the ten largest clones.

The sample is drawn from a study of blood T cell repertoires in COVID-19 (dated by TCRdb to the early 2020s). For context, the study as a whole: Collaborator samples came from the United States, Italy and Spain and covered acute and convalescent phases of COVID-19. The samples were drawn from two sources: the first 160 participants of the ongoing ImmuneRACE study, and 1,000 to 1,500 subjects contributed by 6 global collaborators. A de-identified subject ID, COVID-19 status, age in years and sex were almost always included in the sample metadata. Where HLA class I and class II types were available, the types were taken from metadata supplied by the sample provider, not from assay-based typing. The repertoires were made available in a free public database intended to serve as a resource for research on the immune response to SARS-CoV-2. Subjects who had been exposed to COVID-19, were actively infected with it, or had recovered from it provided the deeply sampled blood TCRbeta repertoires that made up the dataset. The material from the prospective study consisted of cDNA or gDNA derived from T cells, B-cell-depleted T cells, or PBMCs. Overall results and qualifications from the work: The quantity of clinical and demographic metadata differed by source and by participant and was supplied without curation.

One collaborating source in Seattle enrolled patients while the patients were actively infected and followed the patients over time throughout the course of disease. Whole blood was collected in K2EDTA tubes by collaborating institutions according to the institutions' own protocols. For TCRbeta analysis, collaborator samples were shipped as frozen whole blood, as isolated PBMCs, or as DNA extracted from either sample type. The source of this sequence is a woman aged 70-85 years with COVID-19, enrolled during active disease. This chain is built from TRBV5-5 and TRBJ2-3; the central 10 bases match TRBD1. The sequencing sample was made of peripheral blood. The sequenced DNA: TGTGCCAGCAGCCTGATTCCAGGACAGGGGGACCTAAGGACGCAGTATTTT. This gives the protein CASSLIPGQGDLRTQYF. Joined to the reference TRBV5-5 and TRBJ2-3 proteins, this CDR3 gives the full variable domain: DAGVTQSPTHLIKTRGQQVTLRCSPISGHKSVSWYQQVLGQGPQFIFQYYEKEERGRGNFPDRFSARQFPNYSSELNVNALLLGDSALYLCASSLIPGQGDLRTQYFGPGTRLTVL.